Sequencing of this TCR beta chain was carried out in a study of T cell responses to AZD1222 COVID-19 vaccine. Whole-study context: Second doses were pooled across both intervals (about 4 or about 12 weeks).

Of note for this clone: Its matching antigen is unknown.

Study outcomes and limitations: Mostly white British, mostly female donors; authors suggested clonal diversity may be underestimated.

The protocol was immunoSEQ multiplex PCR, while the TCRdb copy is restricted to in-frame clones and leaves out a portion. There are some 150,000 clones in the sample; around nine tenths occur only once, and roughly 3.6% lies in the top ten. This CDR3 has 14 amino acids. With 0 bases removed from V and 8 bases from J, the gap between germline ends came to 13 bases. Germline V gene data show CDR1 as LGHDT and CDR2 as YNNKEL (reference sequence). J is TRBJ1-1 and V is TRBV3-1 (or the pseudogene TRBV3-2); tentative D call: TRBD1 (5 bases). The specimen comprised peripheral blood, sampled on day 0 of AZD1222 vaccination. The source of this sequence is an adult in good health. Written as DNA, the CDR3 is TGTGCCAGCAGCCAAGACAGGGTAAGAGACGAAGCTTTCTTT. Amino acids: CASSQDRVRDEAFF.